The TCR beta chain under discussion was sequenced for a study of cytomegalovirus exposure and HLA in healthy donors. Study-level findings and limits: Highly shared sequence variants in one cluster were likely a sequencing artifact.

Turning to this clone: Its antigen is undetermined.

The PCR made use of 60 Vbeta and 13 Jbeta primers. Generated by immunoSEQ multiplex PCR, the TCRdb table keeps only in-frame clones and is missing some. Its table lists approximately 120,000 clones. With V trimmed by 1 base and J by 0 bases, 5 bases remained unmatched. Per germline, CDR1 MRHNA and CDR2 SNTAGT. This CDR3 has 16 amino acids. The sample consisted of PBMCs. The chain has TRBV6-4 and TRBJ2-7; TRBD1 agrees at 8 bases. The clonotype was recovered from a man younger than 30 in good health and CMV-seronegative. CDR3 in amino acids: CASSDWGQGASYEQYF. The CDR3 nucleotides read TGTGCCAGCAGTGACTGGGGCCAGGGGGCCTCCTACGAGCAGTACTTC.